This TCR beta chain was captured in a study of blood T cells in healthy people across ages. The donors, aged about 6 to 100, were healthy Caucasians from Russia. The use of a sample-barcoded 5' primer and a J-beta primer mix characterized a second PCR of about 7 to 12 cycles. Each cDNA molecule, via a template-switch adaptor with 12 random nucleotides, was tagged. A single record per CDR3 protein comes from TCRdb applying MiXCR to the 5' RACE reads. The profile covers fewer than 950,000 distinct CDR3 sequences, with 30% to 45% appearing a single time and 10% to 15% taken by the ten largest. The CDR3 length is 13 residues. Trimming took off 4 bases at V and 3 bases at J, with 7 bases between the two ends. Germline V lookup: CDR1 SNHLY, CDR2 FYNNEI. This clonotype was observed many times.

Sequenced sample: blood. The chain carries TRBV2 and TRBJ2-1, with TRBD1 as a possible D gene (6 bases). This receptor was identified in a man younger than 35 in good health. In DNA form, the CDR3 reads TGTGCCAGCAGTGCAGGGGACTACAATGAGCAGTTCTTC. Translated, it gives CASSAGDYNEQFF. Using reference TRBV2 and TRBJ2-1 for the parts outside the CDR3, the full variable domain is EPEVTQTPSHQVTQMGQEVILRCVPISNHLYFYWYRQILGQKVEFLVSFYNNEISEKSEIFDDQFSVERPDGSNFTLKIRSTKLEDSAMYFCASSAGDYNEQFFGPGTRLTVL.